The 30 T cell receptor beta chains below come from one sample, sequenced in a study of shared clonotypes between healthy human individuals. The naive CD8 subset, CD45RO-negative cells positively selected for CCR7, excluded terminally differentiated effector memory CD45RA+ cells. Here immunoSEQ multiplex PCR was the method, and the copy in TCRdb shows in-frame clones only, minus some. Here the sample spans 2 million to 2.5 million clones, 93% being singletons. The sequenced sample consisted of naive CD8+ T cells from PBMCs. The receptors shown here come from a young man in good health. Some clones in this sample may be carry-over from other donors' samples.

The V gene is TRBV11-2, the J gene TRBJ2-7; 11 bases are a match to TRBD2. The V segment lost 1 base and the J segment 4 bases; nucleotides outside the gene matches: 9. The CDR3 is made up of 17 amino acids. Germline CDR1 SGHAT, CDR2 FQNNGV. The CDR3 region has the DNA TGTGCCAGCAGCTTAGCCCAACTAGCGGGAGACTCATACGAGCAGTACTTC. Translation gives CASSLAQLAGDSYEQYF.

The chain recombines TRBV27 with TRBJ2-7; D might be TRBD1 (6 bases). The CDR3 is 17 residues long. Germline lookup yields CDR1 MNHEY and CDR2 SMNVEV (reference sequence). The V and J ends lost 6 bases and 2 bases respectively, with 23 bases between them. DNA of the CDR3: TGTGCCAGCAGCCCCTTGAACATGCTCCGGGACACCTACGAGCAGTACTTC. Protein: CASSPLNMLRDTYEQYF.

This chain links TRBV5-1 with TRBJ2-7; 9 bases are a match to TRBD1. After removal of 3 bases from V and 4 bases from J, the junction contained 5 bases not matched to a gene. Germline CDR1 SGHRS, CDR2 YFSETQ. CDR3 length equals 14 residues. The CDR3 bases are TGCGCCAGCAGCTCGGGACAGGGCCAGTACGAGCAGTACTTC. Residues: CASSSGQGQYEQYF.

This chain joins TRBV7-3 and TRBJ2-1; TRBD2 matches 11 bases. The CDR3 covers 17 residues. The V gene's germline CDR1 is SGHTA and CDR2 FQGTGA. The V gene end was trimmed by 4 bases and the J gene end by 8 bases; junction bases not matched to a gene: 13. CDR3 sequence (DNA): TGTGCCAGCAGCTCCTCTAGCGGGAGGTTACTGTTAGATGAGCAGTTCTTC. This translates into CASSSSSGRLLLDEQFF.

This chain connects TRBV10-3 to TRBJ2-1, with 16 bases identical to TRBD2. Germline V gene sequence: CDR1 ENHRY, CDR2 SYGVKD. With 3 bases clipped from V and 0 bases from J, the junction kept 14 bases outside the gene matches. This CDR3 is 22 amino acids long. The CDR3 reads CAISDPQRGTSGRASSYNEQFF. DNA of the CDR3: TGTGCCATCAGTGATCCTCAGCGTGGGACTAGCGGGAGGGCGAGCTCCTACAATGAGCAGTTCTTC.

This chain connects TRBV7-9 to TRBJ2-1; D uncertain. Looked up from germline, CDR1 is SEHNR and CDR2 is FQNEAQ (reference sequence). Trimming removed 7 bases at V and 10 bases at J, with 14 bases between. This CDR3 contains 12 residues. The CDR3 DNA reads TGTGCCAGCACCGCATTAGGCGCCGAGCAGTTCTTC. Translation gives CASTALGAEQFF.

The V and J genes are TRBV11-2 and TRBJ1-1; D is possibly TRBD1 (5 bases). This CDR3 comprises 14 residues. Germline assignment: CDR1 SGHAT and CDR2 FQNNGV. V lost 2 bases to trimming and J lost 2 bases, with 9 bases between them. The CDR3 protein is CASSLPGLNTEAFF. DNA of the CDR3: TGTGCCAGCAGCTTACCAGGGCTAAACACTGAAGCTTTCTTT.

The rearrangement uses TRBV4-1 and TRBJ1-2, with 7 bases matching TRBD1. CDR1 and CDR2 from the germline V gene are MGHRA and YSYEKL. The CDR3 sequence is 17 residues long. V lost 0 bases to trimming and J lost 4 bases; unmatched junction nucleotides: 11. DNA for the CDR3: TGCGCCAGCAGCCAAGAGAGGGGGACAGTGTGGAGCTATGGCTACACCTTC. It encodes CASSQERGTVWSYGYTF.

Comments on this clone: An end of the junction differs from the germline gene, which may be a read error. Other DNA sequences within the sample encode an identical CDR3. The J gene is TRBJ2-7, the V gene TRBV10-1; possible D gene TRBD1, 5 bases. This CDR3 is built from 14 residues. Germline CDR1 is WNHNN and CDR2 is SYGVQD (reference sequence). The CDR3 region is CASSDLFGTQEQYF. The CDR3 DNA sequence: TGCGCCAGCAGTGATCTTTTCGGAACACAGGAGCAATACTTC.

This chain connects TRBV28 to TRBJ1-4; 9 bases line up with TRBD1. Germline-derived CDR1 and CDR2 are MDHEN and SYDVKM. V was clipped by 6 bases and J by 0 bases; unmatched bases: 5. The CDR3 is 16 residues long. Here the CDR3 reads CASSQGQGPTNEKLFF. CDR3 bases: TGTGCCAGCAGCCAGGGACAGGGACCAACTAATGAAAAACTGTTTTTT.

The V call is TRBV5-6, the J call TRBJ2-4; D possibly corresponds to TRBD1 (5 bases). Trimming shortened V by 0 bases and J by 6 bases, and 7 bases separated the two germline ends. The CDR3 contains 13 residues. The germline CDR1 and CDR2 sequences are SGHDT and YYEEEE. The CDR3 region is CASSLGQGNIQYF. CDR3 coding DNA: TGTGCCAGCAGCTTGGGGCAGGGAAACATTCAGTACTTC.

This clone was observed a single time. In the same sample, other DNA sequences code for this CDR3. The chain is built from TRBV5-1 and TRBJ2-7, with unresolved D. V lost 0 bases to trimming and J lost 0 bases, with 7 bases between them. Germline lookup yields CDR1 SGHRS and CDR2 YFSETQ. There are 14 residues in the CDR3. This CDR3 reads CASSLEGSSYEQYF. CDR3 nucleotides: TGCGCCAGCAGCTTGGAGGGTAGCTCCTACGAGCAGTACTTC.

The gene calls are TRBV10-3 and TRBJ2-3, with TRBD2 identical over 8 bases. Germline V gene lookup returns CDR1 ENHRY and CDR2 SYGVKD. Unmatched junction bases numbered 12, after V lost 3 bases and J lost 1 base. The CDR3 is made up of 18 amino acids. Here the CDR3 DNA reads TGTGCCATCAGTGAAAGCGGGAGTCCCAGGGGAGGCACAGATACGCAGTATTTT. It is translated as CAISESGSPRGGTDTQYF.

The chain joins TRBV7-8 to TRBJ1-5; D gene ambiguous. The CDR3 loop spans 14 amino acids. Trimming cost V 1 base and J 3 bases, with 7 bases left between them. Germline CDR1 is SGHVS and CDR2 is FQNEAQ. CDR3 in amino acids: CASSLEFSNQPQHF. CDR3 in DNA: TGTGCCAGCAGCTTAGAGTTTTCCAATCAGCCCCAGCATTTT.

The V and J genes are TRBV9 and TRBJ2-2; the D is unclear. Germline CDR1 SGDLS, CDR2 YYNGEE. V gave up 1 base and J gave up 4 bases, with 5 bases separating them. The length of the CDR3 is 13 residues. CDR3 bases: TGTGCCAGCAGCGTATTCCCCACCGGGGAGCTGTTTTTT. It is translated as CASSVFPTGELFF.

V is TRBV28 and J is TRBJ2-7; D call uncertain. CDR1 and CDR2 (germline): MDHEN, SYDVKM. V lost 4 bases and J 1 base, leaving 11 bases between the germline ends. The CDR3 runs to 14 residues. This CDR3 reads CASSSRAGSYEQYF. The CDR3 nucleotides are TGTGCCAGCAGTTCAAGGGCAGGATCCTACGAGCAGTACTTC. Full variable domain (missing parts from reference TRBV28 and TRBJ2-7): DVKVTQSSRYLVKRTGEKVFLECVQDMDHENMFWYRQDPGLGLRLIYFSYDVKMKEKGDIPEGYSVSREKKERFSLILESASTNQTSMYLCASSSRAGSYEQYFGPGTRLTVT.

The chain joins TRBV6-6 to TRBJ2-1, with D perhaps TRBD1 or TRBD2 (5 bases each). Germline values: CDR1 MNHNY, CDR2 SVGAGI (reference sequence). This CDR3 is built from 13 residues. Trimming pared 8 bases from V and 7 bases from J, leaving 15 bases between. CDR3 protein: CASDPGPGNEQFF. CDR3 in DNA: TGTGCCAGCGACCCGGGACCTGGGAATGAGCAGTTCTTC.

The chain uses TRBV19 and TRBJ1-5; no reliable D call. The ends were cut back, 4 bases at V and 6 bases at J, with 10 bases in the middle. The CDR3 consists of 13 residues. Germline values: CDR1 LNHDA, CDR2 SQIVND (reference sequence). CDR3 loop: CASSNGRGQPQHF. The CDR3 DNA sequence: TGTGCCAGTAGTAATGGACGAGGTCAGCCCCAGCATTTT.

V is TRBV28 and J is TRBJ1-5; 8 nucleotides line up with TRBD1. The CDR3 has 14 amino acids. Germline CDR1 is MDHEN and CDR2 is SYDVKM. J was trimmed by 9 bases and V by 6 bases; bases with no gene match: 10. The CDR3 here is CASSTDRARAPQHF. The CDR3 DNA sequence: TGTGCCAGCAGCACGGACAGGGCGAGGGCGCCCCAGCATTTT.

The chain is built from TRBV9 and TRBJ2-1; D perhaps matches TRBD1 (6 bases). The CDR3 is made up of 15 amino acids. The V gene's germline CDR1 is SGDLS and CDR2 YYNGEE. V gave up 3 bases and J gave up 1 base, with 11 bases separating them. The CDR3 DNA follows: TGTGCCAGCAGCGGGGGACAAACATCCTACAATGAGCAGTTCTTC. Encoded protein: CASSGGQTSYNEQFF.

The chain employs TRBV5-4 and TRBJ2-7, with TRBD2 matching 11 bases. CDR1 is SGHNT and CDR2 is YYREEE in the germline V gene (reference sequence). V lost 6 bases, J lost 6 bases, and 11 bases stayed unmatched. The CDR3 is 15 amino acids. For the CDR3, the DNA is TGTGCCAGCACCCATATAGCGGGAGGGATAAGCGAGCAGTACTTC. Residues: CASTHIAGGISEQYF.

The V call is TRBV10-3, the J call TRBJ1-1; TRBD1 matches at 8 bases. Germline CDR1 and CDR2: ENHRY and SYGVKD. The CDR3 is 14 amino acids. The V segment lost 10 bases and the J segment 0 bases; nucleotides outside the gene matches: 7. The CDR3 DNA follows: TGTGCCACGACGACAGGGGCAATGAACACTGAAGCTTTCTTT. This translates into CATTTGAMNTEAFF.

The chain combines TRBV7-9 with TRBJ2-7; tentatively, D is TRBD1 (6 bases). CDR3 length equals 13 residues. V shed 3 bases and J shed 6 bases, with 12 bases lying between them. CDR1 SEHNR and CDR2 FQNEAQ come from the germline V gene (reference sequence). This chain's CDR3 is CASSLPRGSEQYF. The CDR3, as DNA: TGTGCCAGCAGCTTGCCCAGGGGTTCCGAGCAGTACTTC.

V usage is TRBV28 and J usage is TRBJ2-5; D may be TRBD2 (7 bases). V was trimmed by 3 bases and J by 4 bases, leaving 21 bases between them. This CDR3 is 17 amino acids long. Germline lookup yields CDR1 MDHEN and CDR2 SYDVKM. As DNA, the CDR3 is TGTGCCAGCAGTTTTTATTTGAGGAGGGGGGGATCAGAGACCCAGTACTTC. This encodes CASSFYLRRGGSETQYF.

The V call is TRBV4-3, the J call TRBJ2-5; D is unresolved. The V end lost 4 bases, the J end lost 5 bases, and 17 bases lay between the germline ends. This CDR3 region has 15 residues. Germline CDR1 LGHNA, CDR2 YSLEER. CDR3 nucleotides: TGCGCCAGCAGCCGTAGCCGGCAGAGTCTTGAGACCCAGTACTTC. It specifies CASSRSRQSLETQYF.

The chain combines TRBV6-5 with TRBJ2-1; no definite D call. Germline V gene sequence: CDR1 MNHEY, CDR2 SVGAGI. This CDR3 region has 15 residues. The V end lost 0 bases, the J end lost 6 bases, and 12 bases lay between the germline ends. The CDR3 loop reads CASSYSGPRGNEQFF. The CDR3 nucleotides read TGTGCCAGCAGTTACTCGGGTCCGCGCGGCAATGAGCAGTTCTTC.

The CDR3 reads CASSSTSNHEQYF. In DNA form, the CDR3 reads TGTGCCAGCAGTTCAACTAGTAACCACGAGCAGTACTTC. The V and J genes are TRBV27 and TRBJ2-7, with D maybe TRBD2 (5 bases). This CDR3 region has 13 residues. The germline CDR1 and CDR2 sequences are MNHEY and SMNVEV (reference sequence). V shed 4 bases and J shed 5 bases, with 12 bases lying between them.

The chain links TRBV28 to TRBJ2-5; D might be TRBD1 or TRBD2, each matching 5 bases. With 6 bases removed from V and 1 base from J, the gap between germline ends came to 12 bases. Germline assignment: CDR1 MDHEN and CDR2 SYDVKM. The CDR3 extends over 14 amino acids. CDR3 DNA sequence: TGTGCCAGCAGGATCGGGACGGGCCAAGAGACCCAGTACTTC. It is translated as CASRIGTGQETQYF.

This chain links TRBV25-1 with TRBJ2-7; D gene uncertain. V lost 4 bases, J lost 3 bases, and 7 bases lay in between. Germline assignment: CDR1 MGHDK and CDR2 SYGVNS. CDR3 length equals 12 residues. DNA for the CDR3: TGTGCCAGCAGTGGTGGGGACTACGAGCAGTACTTC. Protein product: CASSGGDYEQYF.

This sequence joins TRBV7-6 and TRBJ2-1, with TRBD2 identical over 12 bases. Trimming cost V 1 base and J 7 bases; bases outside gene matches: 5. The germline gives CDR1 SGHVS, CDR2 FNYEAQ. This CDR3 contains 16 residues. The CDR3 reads CASSLGLAGERNEQFF. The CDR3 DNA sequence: TGTGCCAGCAGCTTAGGACTAGCGGGAGAAAGGAATGAGCAGTTCTTC. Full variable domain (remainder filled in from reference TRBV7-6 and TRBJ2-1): GAGVSQSPRYKVTKRGQDVALRCDPISGHVSLYWYRQALGQGPEFLTYFNYEAQQDKSGLPNDRFSAERPEGSISTLTIQRTEQRDSAMYRCASSLGLAGERNEQFFGPGTRLTVL.